The entry below describes one TCR beta chain. Its antigen remains unidentified. The data are from a study of STAT5B mutations in CD4+ large granular lymphocyte leukemia. General study points: 8/27 top patient clones versus 2/35 control clones were TRBV06-family.

Profiled with immunoSEQ multiplex PCR; TCRdb holds only in-frame clones, not every one. The sample includes about 48,000 clones, about three quarters of them seen just once. J lost 9 bases, V lost 4 bases, and 15 bases had no gene match. Germline assignment: CDR1 LGHNA and CDR2 YNFKEQ. This CDR3 has 16 amino acids. The sequenced material came from CD4+ T cells from blood buffy coats. The V and J genes are TRBV4-2 and TRBJ1-2, with 9 bases fitting TRBD1. The TCR sequence derives from a human donor in good health. CDR3 nucleotide sequence: TGTGCCAGCAGCCCGGGGGACGGACAGGGGACCTCGCGCTACACCTTC. Translation: CASSPGDGQGTSRYTF.